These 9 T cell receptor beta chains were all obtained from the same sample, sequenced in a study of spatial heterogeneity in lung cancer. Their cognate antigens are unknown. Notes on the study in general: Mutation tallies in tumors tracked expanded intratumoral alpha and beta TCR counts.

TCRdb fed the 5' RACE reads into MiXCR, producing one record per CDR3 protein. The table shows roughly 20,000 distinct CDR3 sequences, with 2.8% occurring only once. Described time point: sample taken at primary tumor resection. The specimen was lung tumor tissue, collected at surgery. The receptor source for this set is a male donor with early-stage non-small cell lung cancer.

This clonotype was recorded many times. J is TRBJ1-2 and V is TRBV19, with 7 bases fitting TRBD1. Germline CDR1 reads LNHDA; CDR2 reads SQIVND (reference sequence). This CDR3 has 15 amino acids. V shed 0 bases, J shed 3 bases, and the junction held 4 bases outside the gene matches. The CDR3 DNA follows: TGTGCCAGTAGTATAGACAGGGGGACCTACTATGGCTACACCTTC. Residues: CASSIDRGTYYGYTF.

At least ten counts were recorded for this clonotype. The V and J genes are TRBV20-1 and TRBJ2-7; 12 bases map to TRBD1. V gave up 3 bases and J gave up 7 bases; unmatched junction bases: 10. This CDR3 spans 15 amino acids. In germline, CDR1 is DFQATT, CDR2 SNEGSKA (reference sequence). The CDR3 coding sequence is TGCAGTGCTAGTCCCCCGGGACAGGGGGCGGGTGAGCAGTACTTC. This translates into CSASPPGQGAGEQYF.

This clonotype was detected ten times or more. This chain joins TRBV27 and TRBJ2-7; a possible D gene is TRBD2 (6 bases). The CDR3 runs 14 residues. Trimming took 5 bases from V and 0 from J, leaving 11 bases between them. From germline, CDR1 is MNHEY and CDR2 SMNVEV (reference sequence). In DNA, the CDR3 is TGTGCCAGCAGTAAAGTCGGGAGCTCCTACGAGCAGTACTTC. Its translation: CASSKVGSSYEQYF.

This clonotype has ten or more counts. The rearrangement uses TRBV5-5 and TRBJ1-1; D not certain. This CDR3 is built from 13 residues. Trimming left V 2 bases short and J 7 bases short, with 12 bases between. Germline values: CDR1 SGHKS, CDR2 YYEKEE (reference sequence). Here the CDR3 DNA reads TGTGCCAGCAGCTTAATGATCCTCGGTGAAGCTTTCTTT. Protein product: CASSLMILGEAFF.

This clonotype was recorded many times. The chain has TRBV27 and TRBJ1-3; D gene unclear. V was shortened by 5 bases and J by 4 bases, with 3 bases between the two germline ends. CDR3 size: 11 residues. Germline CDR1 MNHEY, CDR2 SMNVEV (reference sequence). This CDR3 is CASSQGNTIYF. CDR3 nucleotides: TGTGCCAGCAGTCAGGGAAACACCATATATTTT.

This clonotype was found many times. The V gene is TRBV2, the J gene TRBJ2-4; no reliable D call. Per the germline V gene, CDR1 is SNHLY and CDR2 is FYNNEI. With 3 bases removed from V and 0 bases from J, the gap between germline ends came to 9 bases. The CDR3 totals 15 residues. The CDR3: CASSDKSIAKNIQYF. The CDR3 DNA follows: TGTGCCAGCAGTGACAAGTCCATAGCCAAAAACATTCAGTACTTC. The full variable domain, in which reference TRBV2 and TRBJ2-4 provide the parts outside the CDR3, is EPEVTQTPSHQVTQMGQEVILRCVPISNHLYFYWYRQILGQKVEFLVSFYNNEISEKSEIFDDQFSVERPDGSNFTLKIRSTKLEDSAMYFCASSDKSIAKNIQYFGAGTRLSVL.

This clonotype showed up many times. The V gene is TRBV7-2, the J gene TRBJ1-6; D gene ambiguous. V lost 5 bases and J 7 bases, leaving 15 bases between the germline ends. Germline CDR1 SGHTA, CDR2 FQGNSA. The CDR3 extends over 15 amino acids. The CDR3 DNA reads TGTGCCAGCAGCCCCAGAGACGTCCGCAATTCACCCCTCCACTTT. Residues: CASSPRDVRNSPLHF.

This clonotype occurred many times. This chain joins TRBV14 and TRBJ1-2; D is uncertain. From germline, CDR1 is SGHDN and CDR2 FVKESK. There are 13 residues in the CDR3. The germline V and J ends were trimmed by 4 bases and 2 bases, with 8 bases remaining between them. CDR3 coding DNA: TGTGCCAGCAGCCCGACACCGAACTATGGCTACACCTTC. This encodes CASSPTPNYGYTF.

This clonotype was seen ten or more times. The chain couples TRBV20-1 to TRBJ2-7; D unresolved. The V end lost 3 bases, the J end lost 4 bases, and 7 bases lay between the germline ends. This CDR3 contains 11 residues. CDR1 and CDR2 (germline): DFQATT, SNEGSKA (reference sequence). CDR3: CSASALYEQYF. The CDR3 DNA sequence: TGCAGTGCTAGTGCTCTGTACGAGCAGTACTTC.